Listed here are 16 T cell receptor beta chains from one sample, sequenced in a study of blood T cell repertoires in COVID-19. The method was immunoSEQ multiplex PCR; TCRdb's version includes in-frame clones alone and lacks a portion of them. The table records some 350,000 clones, roughly 90% of them present only once. Sequences were obtained from PBMCs or T cells enriched from blood (not recorded which). Receptors were obtained from a woman aged 30 to 39 who had recovered from COVID-19.

This clone was recorded only once. The chain uses TRBV5-6 and TRBJ2-2; TRBD2 agrees at 7 bases. Trimming at V came to 4 bases and at J to 5 bases, leaving 8 bases not matched to a gene. Germline V gives CDR1 SGHDT, CDR2 YYEEEE. The CDR3 is made up of 15 amino acids. The CDR3 loop reads CASSETRLATGELFF. The CDR3 DNA reads TGTGCCAGCAGCGAAACCAGACTAGCAACCGGGGAGCTGTTTTTT. The full variable domain, completed using reference TRBV5-6 and TRBJ2-2, is DAGVTQSPTHLIKTRGQQVTLRCSPKSGHDTVSWYQQALGQGPQFIFQYYEEEERQRGNFPDRFSGHQFPNYSSELNVNALLLGDSALYLCASSETRLATGELFFGEGSRLTVL.

The J gene is TRBJ2-2, the V gene TRBV15, with a tentative D call TRBD1 (6 bases). The CDR3 consists of 15 residues. V was pared by 4 bases and J by 6 bases, with 15 bases between. Per germline, CDR1 LNHNV and CDR2 YYDKDF (reference sequence). The CDR3 coding sequence is TGTGCCACCAGCAAGAGGGGGTTCGACGCCGGGGAGCTGTTTTTT. Amino acid sequence: CATSKRGFDAGELFF.

V and J are TRBV6-6 and TRBJ1-5; D gene ambiguous. CDR3 size: 14 residues. Trimming stripped 5 bases from V and 0 bases from J, with 8 bases between. Per germline, CDR1 MNHNY and CDR2 SVGAGI (reference sequence). CDR3 nucleotides: TGTGCCAGCAGTGTCAGTTATAGCAATCAGCCCCAGCATTTT. Amino acids: CASSVSYSNQPQHF.

The V and J genes are TRBV21-1 and TRBJ1-3; the table's D call of TRBD1 was not tested on the DNA. TRBV21-1 is a documented pseudogene. This CDR3 is 17 amino acids long. The CDR3: CASSAFRDRGSGNTIYF. The CDR3 DNA is TGTGCCAGCAGCGCTTTCCGGGACAGGGGCTCTGGAAACACCATATATTTT.

The chain has TRBV11-2 and TRBJ1-1; no definite D call. The CDR3 loop spans 13 amino acids. The V gene lost 4 bases and the J gene lost 0 bases, with 6 bases spanning the gap. Germline loops: CDR1 SGHAT, CDR2 FQNNGV. The CDR3 sequence is CASSSHLNTEAFF. CDR3 in DNA: TGTGCCAGCAGCTCCCATTTGAACACTGAAGCTTTCTTT.

This CDR3 reads CASSLASSGLYEQYF. In DNA form, the CDR3 reads TGCGCCAGCAGCTTGGCTTCTAGCGGCTTATACGAGCAGTACTTC. J is TRBJ2-7 and V is TRBV5-1; 7 nucleotides match TRBD2. V was clipped by 0 bases and J by 4 bases; unmatched bases: 7. The CDR3 covers 15 residues. Germline V gene sequence: CDR1 SGHRS, CDR2 YFSETQ.

The gene calls are TRBV11-3 and TRBJ2-1; D is undetermined. This CDR3 is 16 amino acids long. Germline V gene data show CDR1 as SGHNT and CDR2 as YENEEA. V was cut by 5 bases and J by 3 bases, with 17 bases left in between. The CDR3 spells CASSPALKPVYNEQFF. The CDR3 nucleotides are TGTGCCAGCAGCCCCGCGCTCAAACCGGTCTACAATGAGCAGTTCTTC.

Here the CDR3 DNA reads TGTGCCAGCAGCTTAGAAGGGACAGGATACAATCAGCCCCAGCATTTT. It encodes CASSLEGTGYNQPQHF. This chain connects TRBV11-2 to TRBJ1-5; 8 positions agree with TRBD1. This CDR3 is built from 16 residues. V was clipped by 0 bases and J by 3 bases; unmatched bases: 4. Germline-derived CDR1 and CDR2 are SGHAT and FQNNGV.

The rearrangement links TRBV9 to TRBJ1-3, with TRBD1 identical over 7 bases. The germline V gene has CDR1 SGDLS and CDR2 YYNGEE. The ends lost 5 bases at V and 0 bases at J; junction bases unmatched: 2. There are 14 residues in the CDR3. Written as DNA, the CDR3 is TGTGCCAGCAGACGGGACAGCTCTGGAAACACCATATATTTT. Amino acid sequence: CASRRDSSGNTIYF.

The V and J genes are TRBV11-1 and TRBJ1-3; D gene uncertain. The V end was cut by 3 bases, the J end by 8 bases, with 8 bases between. Germline V gene data show CDR1 as SGHAT and CDR2 as FQDESV (reference sequence). This CDR3 is 12 amino acids long. The DNA for the CDR3 is TGTGCCAGCAGCTTCCGCGGGGACACCATATATTTT. It translates to CASSFRGDTIYF. The whole variable domain, remainder taken from reference TRBV11-1 and TRBJ1-3, is EAEVAQSPRYKITEKSQAVAFWCDPISGHATLYWYRQILGQGPELLVQFQDESVVDDSQLPKDRFSAERLKGVDSTLKIQPAELGDSAMYLCASSFRGDTIYFGEGSWLTVV.

CDR3 sequence (DNA): TGTGCCAGTAACTTCGCCTATGGGGCCTATGGCTACACCTTC. Translation: CASNFAYGAYGYTF. The rearrangement uses TRBV19 and TRBJ1-2; D is perhaps TRBD1 (5 bases). This CDR3 contains 14 residues. Deletions cut 7 bases from V and 4 bases from J, with 16 bases between. Germline assignment: CDR1 LNHDA and CDR2 SQIVND (reference sequence). Together with reference TRBV19 and TRBJ1-2, the CDR3 gives the full variable domain: DGGITQSPKYLFRKEGQNVTLSCEQNLNHDAMYWYRQDPGQGLRLIYYSQIVNDFQKGDIAEGYSVSREKKESFPLTVTSAQKNPTAFYLCASNFAYGAYGYTFGSGTRLTVV.

This rearrangement joins TRBV13 to TRBJ2-7; 7 nucleotides match TRBD2. V was pared by 5 bases and J by 7 bases, with 8 bases of the junction left unmatched. In germline, CDR1 is PRHDT, CDR2 FYEKMQ (reference sequence). CDR3 size: 13 residues. Here the CDR3 DNA reads TGTGCCAGCAGCCCCCGGACTAGTACTGAGCAGTACTTC. It encodes CASSPRTSTEQYF. Complete variable domain (other parts from reference TRBV13 and TRBJ2-7): AAGVIQSPRHLIKEKRETATLKCYPIPRHDTVYWYQQGPGQDPQFLISFYEKMQSDKGSIPDRFSAQQFSDYHSELNMSSLELGDSALYFCASSPRTSTEQYFGPGTRLTVT.

This clone was seen a few times. This rearrangement joins TRBV15 to TRBJ2-6; a possible D gene is TRBD1 (6 bases). The CDR3 has 16 residues. CDR1 and CDR2 from the germline V gene are LNHNV and YYDKDF (reference sequence). The V end was cut by 5 bases, the J end by 2 bases, with 13 bases between. The CDR3 sequence is CATSETAGAGANVLTF. The CDR3 bases are TGTGCCACCAGCGAAACCGCAGGGGCTGGGGCCAACGTCCTGACTTTC.

This chain links TRBV24-1 with TRBJ2-3; 8 bases match TRBD1. V lost 3 bases, J lost 4 bases, and 11 bases stayed unmatched. The germline V gene has CDR1 KGHDR and CDR2 SFDVKD. The CDR3 spans 17 residues. CDR3 amino acids: CATSDPSKDRVPDTQYF. The CDR3, as DNA: TGTGCCACCAGTGATCCCTCGAAGGACAGGGTCCCAGATACGCAGTATTTT.

This clone was observed a few times. The J gene is TRBJ2-1, the V gene TRBV6-5; D possibly corresponds to TRBD2 (6 bases). CDR3 size: 11 residues. Per germline, CDR1 MNHEY and CDR2 SVGAGI. Between the trimmed V and J ends, which lost 5 bases and 13 bases, there was a span of 12 bases. In DNA form, the CDR3 reads TGTGCCAGCAGTCAGGGACTTCTACAGTTCTTC. This encodes CASSQGLLQFF.

This chain joins TRBV4-1 and TRBJ2-6; 7 bases are a match to TRBD1. Germline CDR1 reads MGHRA; CDR2 reads YSYEKL. V shed 1 base, J shed 9 bases, and the junction held 0 bases outside the gene matches. The CDR3 covers 13 residues. The CDR3 is CASSQGQGNVLTF. The CDR3 DNA reads as TGCGCCAGCAGCCAAGGACAGGGCAACGTCCTGACTTTC.